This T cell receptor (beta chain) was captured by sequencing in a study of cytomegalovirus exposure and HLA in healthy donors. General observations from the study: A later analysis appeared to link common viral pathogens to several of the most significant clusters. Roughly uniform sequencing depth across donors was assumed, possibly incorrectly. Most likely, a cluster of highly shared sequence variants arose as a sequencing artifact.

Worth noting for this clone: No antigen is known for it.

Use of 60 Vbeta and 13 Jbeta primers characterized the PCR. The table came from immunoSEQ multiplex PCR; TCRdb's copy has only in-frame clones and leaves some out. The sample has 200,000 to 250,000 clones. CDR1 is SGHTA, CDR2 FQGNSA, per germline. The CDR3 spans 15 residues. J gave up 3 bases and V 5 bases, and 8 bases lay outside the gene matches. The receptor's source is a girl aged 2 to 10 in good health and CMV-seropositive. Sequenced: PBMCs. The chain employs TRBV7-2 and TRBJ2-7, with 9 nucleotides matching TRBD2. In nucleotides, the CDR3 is TGTGCCAGCAGCCCCGTTAGCGGGAGTCTCTACGAGCAGTACTTC. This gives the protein CASSPVSGSLYEQYF.